In this sample, the clone carrying this T cell receptor (beta chain) turned up a few times. The antigen remains unidentified. The PCR used 60 Vbeta and 13 Jbeta primers. Sequencing used immunoSEQ multiplex PCR; TCRdb keeps in-frame clones, though not all of them. The data contain some 190,000 clones, roughly 80% of them singletons. This entry comes from a study of cytomegalovirus exposure and HLA in healthy donors. Study observations and caveats: When analyzed later, a missense DCLRE1C variant was found to be linked to TCR beta V- and J-gene trimming. Looking again later, the authors saw that most CMV-associated TCR beta chains seemed HLA-restricted.

The CDR3 is 13 amino acids. Trimming took 2 bases from V and 4 from J, leaving 9 bases between them. Germline CDR1 reads SGHRS; CDR2 reads YFSETQ. The sequenced sample was PBMCs. The clonotype comes from a man aged 35 to 55 in good health and CMV-seropositive. The chain joins TRBV5-1 to TRBJ1-2; D is perhaps TRBD1 (5 bases). DNA of the CDR3: TGCGCCAGCAGCTTTGAGCAGGGCTATGGCTACACCTTC. Translating gives CASSFEQGYGYTF.